This entry describes one T cell receptor (beta chain). The antigen remains undetermined. This sample was taken from a study of spatial heterogeneity in lung cancer. Study-level background: Detection of beta-chain sequences consistently exceeded that of alpha-chain sequences. Study-wide results and caveats: Ubiquitous expanded tumor TCRs surfaced in blood more at resection than they did at follow-up.

V was cut by 6 bases and J by 6 bases, with 18 bases left in between. Germline CDR1 is SGHTA and CDR2 is FQGTGA. The length of the CDR3 is 14 residues. Every TCR cDNA molecule carried a tag that served as a unique molecular identifier. TCRdb reprocessed the 5' RACE reads with MiXCR, giving one entry per CDR3 protein. The table records roughly 60,000 distinct CDR3 sequences, more than 7% of them present only once. Described time point: sample taken at primary tumor resection. Whole RNA came from tumor, nontumor lung or frozen PBMC and was sequenced without being sorted. Samples came from about 72 TRACERx patients with untreated early-stage lung cancer.

The sequence came from a female donor with early-stage non-small cell lung cancer. The rearrangement uses TRBV7-3 and TRBJ2-7; D remains ambiguous. Sequenced here: PBMCs, sampled at surgery. As DNA, the CDR3 is TGTGCCAGCAGTCCCGGGTCCTACCCGGCCGAGCAGTACTTC. Its translation is CASSPGSYPAEQYF.